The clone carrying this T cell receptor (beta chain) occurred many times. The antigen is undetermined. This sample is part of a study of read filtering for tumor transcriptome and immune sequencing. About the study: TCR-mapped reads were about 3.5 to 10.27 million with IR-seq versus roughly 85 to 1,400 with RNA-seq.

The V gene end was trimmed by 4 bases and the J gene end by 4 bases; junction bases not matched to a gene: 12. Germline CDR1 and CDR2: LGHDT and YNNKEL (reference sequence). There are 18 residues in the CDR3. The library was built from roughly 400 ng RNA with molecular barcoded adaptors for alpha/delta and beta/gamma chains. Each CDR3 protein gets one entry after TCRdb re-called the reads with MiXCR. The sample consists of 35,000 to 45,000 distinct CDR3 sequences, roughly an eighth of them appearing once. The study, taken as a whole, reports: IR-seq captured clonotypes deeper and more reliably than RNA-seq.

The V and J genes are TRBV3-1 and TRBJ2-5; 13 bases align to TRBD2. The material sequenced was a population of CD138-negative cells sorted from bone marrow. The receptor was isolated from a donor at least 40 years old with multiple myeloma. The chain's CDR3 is CASSLRTSGSGRPETQYF. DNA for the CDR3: TGTGCCAGCAGCCTCCGGACTAGCGGGAGCGGTCGCCCAGAGACCCAGTACTTC.